This T cell receptor beta chain emerged from a study of coeliac disease. Study background: Coeliac patients had active, refractory type I, or gluten-free-diet-controlled disease. General observations from the study: TRB repertoires were largely private, with most amino acid sequences found in only one sample.

One frozen approximately 500,000-cell aliquot per fraction was sequenced. Concerning this clone: Its antigen is unidentified.

Germline CDR1 MDHEN, CDR2 SYDVKM. CDR3 length equals 17 residues. V lost 2 bases to trimming and J lost 4 bases, with 18 bases between them. Assay: immunoSEQ multiplex PCR; the TCRdb copy retains only in-frame clones and omits some. The table has around 4,500 clones, approximately 65% seen once. The sample consisted of intraepithelial lymphocytes from the gut. The clonotype comes from a woman younger than 35 with active celiac disease. J is TRBJ1-5 and V is TRBV28, with D perhaps TRBD1 (6 bases). The chain's CDR3 is CASSLGGQGNPNQPQHF. The CDR3 DNA follows: TGTGCCAGCAGTTTAGGCGGGCAGGGGAACCCAAATCAGCCCCAGCATTTT.